This TCR beta chain is from a study of cytomegalovirus exposure and HLA in healthy donors. Study outcomes and limitations: Within the approximately 110 validation repertoires, first-cohort TCR clusters tended to co-occur, according to a later analysis.

Measured with immunoSEQ multiplex PCR; TCRdb has only the in-frame clones, and not every one. The data show around 120,000 clones, with over 75% seen just once and nearly 6.5% held by the top ten. This CDR3 is 14 amino acids long. The germline gives CDR1 MNHEY, CDR2 SVGAGI. Trimming at V came to 0 bases and at J to 7 bases, leaving 2 bases not matched to a gene. For this clone: Its cognate antigen is unknown.

This clonotype was sampled from a woman aged 18-29 years in good health and CMV-seropositive. The chain employs TRBV6-5 and TRBJ2-2, with 7 bases lining up with TRBD2. Specimen: PBMCs. The CDR3 reads CASSYSAGDGELFF. The CDR3 nucleotides are TGTGCCAGCAGTTACTCCGCGGGAGACGGGGAGCTGTTTTTT.